Each of the 27 T cell receptor beta chains below was sequenced from the same sample in a study of blood T cell repertoires in COVID-19. TCRdb's table, derived via immunoSEQ multiplex PCR, lists solely in-frame clones and lacks some. The sample lists roughly 100,000 clones; just over 85% were seen once. The sample taken for sequencing was peripheral blood. All receptors come from a man aged 45-65 years with COVID-19, enrolled during active disease.

The chain links TRBV5-1 to TRBJ1-2, with D perhaps TRBD1 (6 bases). The CDR3 runs to 13 residues. Per the germline V gene, CDR1 is SGHRS and CDR2 is YFSETQ. Trimming stripped 4 bases from V and 3 bases from J, with 10 bases between. The CDR3, as DNA: TGCGCCAGCAGCCCCTCAGGGGACTATGGCTACACCTTC. Translation gives CASSPSGDYGYTF.

This sequence joins TRBV9 and TRBJ2-5, with TRBD1 as a possible D gene (6 bases). Germline assignment: CDR1 SGDLS and CDR2 YYNGEE. V lost 2 bases, J lost 5 bases, and 16 bases lay in between. The CDR3 is 15 residues long. The DNA for the CDR3 is TGTGCCAGCAGCGTCGCCTCACAGGGTGGGGAGACCCAGTACTTC. Translated, it gives CASSVASQGGETQYF. The full variable domain, completed using reference TRBV9 and TRBJ2-5, is DSGVTQTPKHLITATGQRVTLRCSPRSGDLSVYWYQQSLDQGLQFLIQYYNGEERAKGNILERFSAQQFPDLHSELNLSSLELGDSALYFCASSVASQGGETQYFGPGTRLLVL.

The V gene is TRBV6-2 or TRBV6-3, the J gene TRBJ1-3, with D hard to call. V shed 2 bases and J shed 3 bases, with 11 bases lying between them. This CDR3 has 15 residues. Germline V lookup: CDR1 MNHEY, CDR2 SVGEGT. CDR3 nucleotide sequence: TGTGCCAGCAGTTACAATGAGGGAGTTGGAAACACCATATATTTT. Translating it yields CASSYNEGVGNTIYF.

The chain links TRBV7-3 to TRBJ2-2; 9 bases match TRBD1. Germline CDR1 reads SGHTA; CDR2 reads FQGTGA. J gave up 7 bases and V 4 bases, and 10 bases lay outside the gene matches. The CDR3 is 16 amino acids. CDR3 coding DNA: TGTGCCAGCAGCTCCCAAAACAGGGGGCGAAGCGGGGAGCTGTTTTTT. Translation gives CASSSQNRGRSGELFF. Drawing the rest from reference TRBV7-3 and TRBJ2-2, the complete variable domain is GAGVSQTPSNKVTEKGKYVELRCDPISGHTALYWYRQSLGQGPEFLIYFQGTGAADDSGLPNDRFFAVRPEGSVSTLKIQRTERGDSAVYLCASSSQNRGRSGELFFGEGSRLTVL.

This clone was picked up one time. The chain recombines TRBV19 with TRBJ2-3; 7 bases line up with TRBD2. From germline, CDR1 is LNHDA and CDR2 SQIVND (reference sequence). CDR3 length: 20 amino acids. V lost 2 bases to trimming and J lost 0 bases; unmatched junction nucleotides: 17. Here the CDR3 reads CASSIREPAGIRTSTDTQYF. DNA for the CDR3: TGTGCCAGTAGTATAAGGGAGCCAGCGGGGATCAGAACTAGCACAGATACGCAGTATTTT.

J is TRBJ2-4 and V is TRBV2; 8 bases are shared with TRBD2. Trimming at V came to 4 bases and at J to 0 bases, leaving 5 bases not matched to a gene. The CDR3 runs 16 residues. The germline CDR1 and CDR2 sequences are SNHLY and FYNNEI. The CDR3 region has the DNA TGTGCCAGCAGTGCCTCGCGGGGGGTAGCCAAAAACATTCAGTACTTC. Amino acids: CASSASRGVAKNIQYF.

The gene calls are TRBV5-6 and TRBJ2-5; TRBD1 is a possible D gene (6 bases). Between the trimmed V and J ends, which lost 4 bases and 2 bases, there was a span of 18 bases. The CDR3 extends over 16 amino acids. Germline V gene lookup returns CDR1 SGHDT and CDR2 YYEEEE. The chain's CDR3 is CASSDGLGAQQETQYF. The DNA of the CDR3 is TGTGCCAGCAGCGATGGTCTGGGGGCCCAACAAGAGACCCAGTACTTC.

This clone was recorded only once. The CDR3 is CASSINPGQANSPLHF. The CDR3 DNA reads as TGTGCCAGTAGTATCAACCCGGGACAGGCGAATTCACCCCTCCACTTT. The rearrangement joins TRBV19 to TRBJ1-6, with 8 bases matching TRBD1. The CDR3 has 16 amino acids. Germline CDR1 is LNHDA and CDR2 is SQIVND (reference sequence). The ends lost 3 bases at V and 7 bases at J; junction bases unmatched: 8.

The chain employs TRBV16 and TRBJ1-1; 10 positions agree with TRBD1. There are 18 residues in the CDR3. CDR1 and CDR2 (germline): KGHSY, FQNENV. V was clipped by 0 bases and J by 0 bases; unmatched bases: 7. Here the CDR3 DNA reads TGTGCCAGCAGCCAATCAGCCGGGACAGGGGTTCTGAACACTGAAGCTTTCTTT. It codes for CASSQSAGTGVLNTEAFF.

V and J are TRBV5-1 and TRBJ2-7, with D possibly TRBD2 on 5 matching bases. The CDR3 runs to 13 residues. In germline, CDR1 is SGHRS, CDR2 YFSETQ. V lost 5 bases, J lost 0 bases, and 9 bases lay in between. The CDR3 coding sequence is TGCGCCAGCAGGCCGGGGAGCTCCTACGAGCAGTACTTC. Protein sequence: CASRPGSSYEQYF.

In this sample, this clone turned up a few times. The rearrangement uses TRBV25-1 and TRBJ1-5; no clear D gene. V lost 3 bases and J 4 bases, leaving 10 bases between the germline ends. The germline V gene encodes CDR1 MGHDK and CDR2 SYGVNS. The CDR3 covers 14 residues. Here the CDR3 DNA reads TGTGCCAGCAGTGAGATACAGAGAAATCAGCCCCAGCATTTT. It specifies CASSEIQRNQPQHF.

CDR3 loop: CASSRQLLGNTIYF. The CDR3 DNA reads as TGTGCCAGCAGCCGACAGCTTCTGGGAAACACCATATATTTT. The chain links TRBV11-2 to TRBJ1-3; D might be TRBD1 (5 bases). This CDR3 has 14 residues. Trimming removed 5 bases at V and 4 bases at J, with 12 bases between. Germline CDR1 SGHAT, CDR2 FQNNGV.

V gene TRBV4-1 combines with J gene TRBJ1-4, with a possible D match to TRBD1 (5 bases). CDR1 and CDR2 from the germline V gene are MGHRA and YSYEKL. The CDR3 extends over 17 amino acids. V was shortened by 2 bases and J by 4 bases, with 17 bases between the two germline ends. CDR3: CASSQIPGGPINEKLFF. In DNA, the CDR3 is TGCGCCAGCAGCCAAATCCCCGGGGGACCGATTAATGAAAAACTGTTTTTT.

The genes are TRBV7-9 and TRBJ1-1; perhaps TRBD1 as D (6 bases). The CDR3 spans 14 residues. The V end lost 1 base, the J end lost 7 bases, and 13 bases lay between the germline ends. The germline gives CDR1 SEHNR, CDR2 FQNEAQ (reference sequence). The CDR3: CASSLVGTMNEAFF. Written as DNA, the CDR3 is TGTGCCAGCAGCTTAGTGGGGACAATGAATGAAGCTTTCTTT. Based on the CDR3 plus reference TRBV7-9 and TRBJ1-1, the full variable domain is DTGVSQNPRHKITKRGQNVTFRCDPISEHNRLYWYRQTLGQGPEFLTYFQNEAQLEKSRLLSDRFSAERPKGSFSTLEIQRTEQGDSAMYLCASSLVGTMNEAFFGQGTRLTVV.

This clone appeared a few times. This sequence joins TRBV9 and TRBJ1-4; 10 nucleotides agree with TRBD1. Losses at the gene ends were 3 bases for V and 2 bases for J; bases not matched to a gene: 7. The CDR3 has 17 residues. Germline values: CDR1 SGDLS, CDR2 YYNGEE. The chain's CDR3 is CASSAGQGRPTNEKLFF. The CDR3 nucleotides read TGTGCCAGCAGCGCGGGACAGGGGAGGCCTACTAATGAAAAACTGTTTTTT.

This clone occurred a few times. The rearrangement joins TRBV6-6 to TRBJ1-1; perhaps TRBD1 as D (6 bases). The CDR3 sequence is 15 residues long. V was pared by 0 bases and J by 0 bases, with 8 bases between. Germline-derived CDR1 and CDR2 are MNHNY and SVGAGI (reference sequence). This CDR3 reads CASSYSRTVNTEAFF. The CDR3 DNA follows: TGTGCCAGCAGTTACTCTCGGACAGTGAACACTGAAGCTTTCTTT.

This chain joins TRBV14 and TRBJ1-3; D unclear. The CDR3 has 13 residues. Between the trimmed V and J ends, which lost 5 bases and 0 bases, there was a span of 5 bases. In germline, CDR1 is SGHDN, CDR2 FVKESK. In nucleotides, the CDR3 is TGTGCCAGCAGCGTTAGCTCTGGAAACACCATATATTTT. This encodes CASSVSSGNTIYF.

With regard to this clone: A read error may produce the germline difference seen at one junction end. The V gene is TRBV6-1, the J gene TRBJ1-6; 12 bases are shared with TRBD1. The CDR3 loop spans 23 amino acids. Germline V lookup: CDR1 MNHNS, CDR2 SASEGT. CDR3 loop: CASREAGTGGKQVLSSYNSPLHF. The DNA of the CDR3 is TGTGCCAGCAGAGAAGCAGGGACAGGGGGCAAGCAGGTACTGAGCTCCTATAATTCACCCCTCCACTTT.

The V call is TRBV19, the J call TRBJ1-2, with a weak D call TRBD1 (5 bases). Germline V gene data show CDR1 as LNHDA and CDR2 as SQIVND (reference sequence). The CDR3 contains 14 residues. The V end lost 11 bases, the J end lost 0 bases, and 16 bases lay between the germline ends. This CDR3 is CALETLDTNYGYTF. CDR3 DNA sequence: TGTGCCTTAGAGACTCTGGACACTAACTATGGCTACACCTTC.

The J gene is TRBJ2-5, the V gene TRBV7-2; D might be TRBD2 (5 bases). Germline V gene sequence: CDR1 SGHTA, CDR2 FQGNSA. Trimming shortened V by 5 bases and J by 4 bases, and 11 bases separated the two germline ends. The CDR3 runs to 13 residues. The CDR3: CASSHRRGETQYF. Here the CDR3 DNA reads TGTGCCAGCAGCCACCGCCGGGGAGAGACCCAGTACTTC.

J is TRBJ2-7 and V is TRBV19, with 9 bases aligning to TRBD1. The V and J ends lost 8 bases and 3 bases, in that order; junction bases with no gene match: 5. The CDR3 spans 13 residues. Germline V gene sequence: CDR1 LNHDA, CDR2 SQIVND (reference sequence). The CDR3 bases are TGTGCCAGTGGACAGGGGACCCGCTACGAGCAGTACTTC. Protein product: CASGQGTRYEQYF.

The V call is TRBV2, the J call TRBJ2-3; D is possibly TRBD2 (6 bases). V lost 4 bases to trimming and J lost 9 bases, with 11 bases between them. Germline values: CDR1 SNHLY, CDR2 FYNNEI. This CDR3 spans 12 amino acids. DNA for the CDR3: TGTGCCAGCAGTGGACTAGGGGCAACGCAGTATTTT. The encoded protein is CASSGLGATQYF.

This chain uses TRBV19 with TRBJ2-1, with D possibly matching TRBD1 (6 bases). This CDR3 is 14 amino acids long. Deletions cut 9 bases from V and 0 bases from J, with 12 bases between. Germline CDR1 is LNHDA and CDR2 is SQIVND (reference sequence). The CDR3 sequence: CASRQESSYNEQFF. CDR3 in DNA: TGTGCCAGCCGACAGGAGAGCTCCTACAATGAGCAGTTCTTC. Based on the CDR3 plus reference TRBV19 and TRBJ2-1, the full variable domain is DGGITQSPKYLFRKEGQNVTLSCEQNLNHDAMYWYRQDPGQGLRLIYYSQIVNDFQKGDIAEGYSVSREKKESFPLTVTSAQKNPTAFYLCASRQESSYNEQFFGPGTRLTVL.

The DNA of the CDR3 is TGTGCCAGCAGCCTGACTAGCGGGGGACCCTACGAGCAGTACTTC. Amino acids: CASSLTSGGPYEQYF. V and J are TRBV27 and TRBJ2-7, with TRBD2 matching 12 bases. From germline, CDR1 is MNHEY and CDR2 SMNVEV (reference sequence). The junction had 5 bases not matched to a gene; V was cut back by 6 bases and J by 2 bases. This CDR3 region has 15 residues.

The chain recombines TRBV5-4 with TRBJ1-1, with 8 bases matching TRBD1. Germline CDR1 and CDR2: SGHNT and YYREEE (reference sequence). This CDR3 spans 15 amino acids. Trimming cost V 4 bases and J 1 base; bases outside gene matches: 6. Here the CDR3 reads CASSQTGTGNTEAFF. CDR3 coding DNA: TGTGCCAGCAGCCAGACCGGGACAGGGAACACTGAAGCTTTCTTT. Full variable domain (outside the CDR3, taken from reference TRBV5-4 and TRBJ1-1): ETGVTQSPTHLIKTRGQQVTLRCSSQSGHNTVSWYQQALGQGPQFIFQYYREEENGRGNFPPRFSGLQFPNYSSELNVNALELDDSALYLCASSQTGTGNTEAFFGQGTRLTVV.

About this clone itself: This same CDR3 is encoded by further DNA sequences in the sample. J is TRBJ2-3 and V is TRBV10-3; 8 nucleotides line up with TRBD1. Looked up from germline, CDR1 is ENHRY and CDR2 is SYGVKD. This CDR3 is 13 amino acids long. The J segment lost 3 bases and the V segment lost 4 bases, leaving 0 bases of the junction unmatched. CDR3 DNA sequence: TGTGCCATCAGTGGACAGGGGACAGATACGCAGTATTTT. Translated, it gives CAISGQGTDTQYF.

This chain joins TRBV11-1 and TRBJ2-7; D is possibly TRBD1 (6 bases). V was trimmed by 5 bases and J by 0 bases, leaving 17 bases between them. The CDR3 loop spans 16 amino acids. CDR1 SGHAT and CDR2 FQDESV come from the germline V gene (reference sequence). CDR3 in amino acids: CASSQQQGSVSYEQYF. CDR3 in DNA: TGTGCCAGCAGCCAGCAACAGGGCTCGGTCTCCTACGAGCAGTACTTC.